The clone carrying this T cell receptor beta chain was observed many times. Its specificity is unknown. Authors of the study amplified TCR beta CDR3 regions from RNA transcripts. An initial round of RT-PCR targeting the TCR CDR3 relied on the HTBI primer set. TCRdb independently ran MiXCR on the multiplex PCR reads; one entry per CDR3 protein. This sample has around 350,000 distinct CDR3 sequences; around 15% occur once, and the top ten carry around 20%. The entry originates in a study of T cells in Graves' hyperthyroidism and ophthalmopathy. Study results and limitations: Model output signaled ophthalmopathy a median roughly 6.1 months ahead of onset. Most clonotypes expanded in the thyroid (above 0.001) were also present in blood.

The length of the CDR3 is 18 residues. With 0 bases removed from V and 3 bases from J, the gap between germline ends came to 21 bases. CDR1 is DFQATT, CDR2 SNEGSKA, per germline (reference sequence). Exclusion criteria comprised uncontrolled infection, other autoimmune disease, pregnancy or lactation. The receptor comes from a woman aged 25-40 years with Graves' ophthalmopathy. The genes are TRBV20-1 and TRBJ1-5; a weak D match, TRBD1 (6 bases). Sequencing was done on a sample of blood. In nucleotides, the CDR3 is TGCAGTGCTAGAGATCCCATCGGGGGGGGCTCGGTCAATCAGCCCCAGCATTTT. This encodes CSARDPIGGGSVNQPQHF.